This TCR beta chain originates from a study of shared clonotypes between healthy human individuals. With 2 bases removed from V and 8 bases from J, the gap between germline ends came to 13 bases. The CDR3 runs 14 residues. Germline CDR1 is LGHNT and CDR2 is FRNRAP. Here immunoSEQ multiplex PCR was the method, and the copy in TCRdb shows in-frame clones only, minus some. The sample has roughly 1,100,000 clones; around 76% are singletons. In this sample, this clone turned up once. The chain recombines TRBV12-5 with TRBJ2-1, with D possibly being TRBD1 or TRBD2 (5 bases each). Sequencing used memory CD4+ T cells sorted from blood. Subset indicated: CD45RA-negative fraction. This TCR was sampled from a man between 18 and 29 years old in good health. CDR3 sequence (DNA): TGTGCTAGTGGTTTGTTTGGGGGTAACGATGAGCAGTTCTTC. This translates into CASGLFGGNDEQFF.